This T cell receptor beta chain derives from a study of shared clonotypes between healthy human individuals. Study-level findings and limits: Generally, naive subsets (rather than memory subsets) showed larger estimated richness.

Study processing details: Filtering of immunoSEQ junctional sequences could not match full-length read filtering. Produced via immunoSEQ multiplex PCR; TCRdb's table is partial and in-frame only. V and J calls and clone size are as listed in that table; D and trimming were resolved from the DNA. Here the sample spans approximately 2,000,000 clones, over 85% being singletons. The CDR3 has 15 residues. CDR1 and CDR2 (germline): SGDLS, YYNGEE. V dropped 4 bases and J dropped 1; count of bases not matched to a gene: 4. This clone occurred once. What it recognizes is unknown. As defined, naive CD8 cells were CD45RO-negative and positively selected for CCR7, with terminally differentiated effector memory CD45RA+ cells excluded.

Sequencing was carried out using naive CD8+ T cells from PBMCs. This TCR was sampled from a man younger than 35 in good health. Some clones in this sample may be carry-over from other donors' samples. This chain links TRBV9 with TRBJ2-5, with TRBD1 identical over 10 bases. The CDR3 sequence is CASSIGTGAQETQYF. In DNA, the CDR3 is TGTGCCAGCAGCATAGGGACAGGGGCCCAAGAGACCCAGTACTTC.